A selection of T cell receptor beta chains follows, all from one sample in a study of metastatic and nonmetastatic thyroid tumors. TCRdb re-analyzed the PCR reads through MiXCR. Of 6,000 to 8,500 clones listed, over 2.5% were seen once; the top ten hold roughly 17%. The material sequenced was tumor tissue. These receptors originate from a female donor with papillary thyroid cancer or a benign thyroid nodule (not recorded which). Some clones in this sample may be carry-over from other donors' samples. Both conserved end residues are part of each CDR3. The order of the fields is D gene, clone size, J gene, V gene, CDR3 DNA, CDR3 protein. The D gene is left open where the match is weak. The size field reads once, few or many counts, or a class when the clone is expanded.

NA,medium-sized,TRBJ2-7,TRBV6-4,TGTGCCAGCAGTGACTGCGCGCAGGAAGCTCCCTACGAGCAGTACTTC,CASSDCAQEAPYEQYF
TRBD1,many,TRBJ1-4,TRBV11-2,TGTGCCAGCAGCTTAGAAAGGACAGGGGCGCGAGAAAAACTGTTTTTT,CASSLERTGAREKLFF
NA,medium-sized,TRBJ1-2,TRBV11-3,TGTGCCAGCAGCTTAAACACCGGTTCCTACTATGGCTACACCTTC,CASSLNTGSYYGYTF
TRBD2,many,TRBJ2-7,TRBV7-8,TGTGCCAGCAGCTCAGCGGGAGAGGACGAGCAGTACTTC,CASSSAGEDEQYF
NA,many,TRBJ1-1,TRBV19,TGTGCCAGTTATAAGACAGGTTTTCCCCGGGCTTTCTTT,CASYKTGFPRAFF
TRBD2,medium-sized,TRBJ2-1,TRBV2,TGTGCCAGCAGCCCTATAGCGGGAGGGCCCTCGGGTGATGAGCAGTTCTTC,CASSPIAGGPSGDEQFF
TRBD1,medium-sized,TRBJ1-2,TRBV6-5,TGTGCCAGTAGTTATGGGGGGACAGGGATTGTTCACTATGGCTACACCTTC,CASSYGGTGIVHYGYTF
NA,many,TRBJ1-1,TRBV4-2,TGTGCCAGCAGCCAAGTTCAACGGAGTAACACTGAAGCTTTCTTT,CASSQVQRSNTEAFF
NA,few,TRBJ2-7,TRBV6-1,TGTGCCAGCAGCTGGGCCTCAAGCGGCGGGCAGCACTTC,CASSWASSGGQHF
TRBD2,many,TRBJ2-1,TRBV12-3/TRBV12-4,TGTGCCAGCAGTTTTTCTAGCGGAGGGTACAATGAGCAGTTCTTC,CASSFSSGGYNEQFF
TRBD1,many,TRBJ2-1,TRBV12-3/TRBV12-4,TGTGCCAGCAGCTCGACAGGGAATGAGCAGTTCTTC,CASSSTGNEQFF